The sequence of this T cell receptor beta chain was determined in a study of blood T cells in healthy people across ages. Peripheral blood was drawn, roughly 10 milliliters per donor. This clonotype was seen more than once but under ten times. What it recognizes is unknown. Study-level results: The study regarded diversity estimates from one million T cells as underestimates. Unsorted PBMCs ruled out conclusive naive versus antigen-experienced comparison.

For the second PCR, which ran for 7 to 11 cycles, a sample-barcoded 5' primer and a J-beta primer mix were used. MiXCR was run by TCRdb on the 5' RACE reads, yielding one entry per CDR3 protein. Of 850,000 to 1,300,000 distinct CDR3 sequences listed, under 55% are singletons. The sample consisted of blood. This TCR derives from an older woman in good health.

The CDR3, as DNA: TGCAGTGCCCCTGGGGAGACAGGTGATACCTACGAGCAGTACTTC. This translates into CSAPGETGDTYEQYF. The rearrangement uses TRBV20-1 and TRBJ2-7; tentative D call: TRBD1 (6 bases). The V end was cut by 6 bases, the J end by 2 bases, with 20 bases between. The CDR3 sequence is 15 residues long. The germline V gene encodes CDR1 DFQATT and CDR2 SNEGSKA (reference sequence).